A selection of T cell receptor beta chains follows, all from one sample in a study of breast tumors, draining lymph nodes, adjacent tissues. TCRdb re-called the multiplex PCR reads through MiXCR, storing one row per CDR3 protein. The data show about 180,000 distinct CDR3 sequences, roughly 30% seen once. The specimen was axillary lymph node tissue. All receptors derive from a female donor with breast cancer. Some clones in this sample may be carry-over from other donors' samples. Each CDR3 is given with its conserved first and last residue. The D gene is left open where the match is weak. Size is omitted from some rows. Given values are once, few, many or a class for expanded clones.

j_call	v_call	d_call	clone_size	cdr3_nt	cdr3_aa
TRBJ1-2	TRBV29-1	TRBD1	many	TGCAGCGTTGACGGCGTAGGACAGGGGTACGAGGGCTACACCTTC	CSVDGVGQGYEGYTF
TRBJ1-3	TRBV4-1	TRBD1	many	TGCGCCAGCAGCCAAGATTGGGACAGCTCTGGAAACACCATATATTTT	CASSQDWDSSGNTIYF
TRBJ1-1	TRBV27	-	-	TGTGCCAGCAGTTTAAACCCCCGGGACAACACTGAAGCTTTCTTT	CASSLNPRDNTEAFF
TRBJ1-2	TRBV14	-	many	TGTGCCAGCAGCCCGCTCTCTTCCCGGGCCCATGGCTACACCTTC	CASSPLSSRAHGYTF
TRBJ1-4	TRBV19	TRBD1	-	TGTGCCAGTAGTATTCCGGGACAGGTTAATGAAAAACTGTTTTTT	CASSIPGQVNEKLFF
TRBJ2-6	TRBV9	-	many	TGTGCCAGCAGCGTCACCCTGATTCCCTCTGGGGCCAACGTCCTGACTTTC	CASSVTLIPSGANVLTF
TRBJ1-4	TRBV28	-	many	TGTGCCAGCAGTTTCACAGGAAATCCCGGAAAACTGTTTTTT	CASSFTGNPGKLFF
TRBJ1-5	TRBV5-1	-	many	TGCGCCAGCAGTCAGGGAGGGGATCAGCCCCAGCATTTT	CASSQGGDQPQHF
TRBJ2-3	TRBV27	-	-	TGTGCCAGCAGTCAGGTGGACCGCACAGATACGCAGTATTTT	CASSQVDRTDTQYF
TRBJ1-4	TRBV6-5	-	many	TGTGCCAGCAGTGGGGGGCATGGGAACATGGCTAATGAAAAACTGTTTTTT	CASSGGHGNMANEKLFF
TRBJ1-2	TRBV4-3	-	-	TGCGCCAGCAGCCGAGACTCAGGGCACTACTATGGCTACACCTTC	CASSRDSGHYYGYTF
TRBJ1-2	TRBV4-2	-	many	TGTGCCAGCAGCCAAGACAGGGGCGACTATGGCTACACCTTC	CASSQDRGDYGYTF
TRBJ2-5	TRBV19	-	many	TGTGCCAGTAGTATAGTTGCGTCGGGCCGACAAGAGACCCAGTACTTC	CASSIVASGRQETQYF
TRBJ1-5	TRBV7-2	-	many	TGTGCCAGCAGCTTGGGGGTCGGGGTGGGTCAGCCCCAGCATTTT	CASSLGVGVGQPQHF
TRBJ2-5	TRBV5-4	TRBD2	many	TGTGCCAGCAAGCCGGCCACCGGGACTAGCCAAGAGACCCAGTACTTC	CASKPATGTSQETQYF
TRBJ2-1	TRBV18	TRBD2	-	TGTGCCAGCTCACCCCGACTAGCGGGAAGAAGTGAGCAGTTCTTC	CASSPRLAGRSEQFF
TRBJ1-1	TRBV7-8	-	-	TGTGCCAGCAGGACAGATTGGACTGAAGCTTTCTTT	CASRTDWTEAFF
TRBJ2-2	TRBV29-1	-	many	TGCAGCGTTGAAGGAACGGCTCGCACCGGGGAGCTGTTTTTT	CSVEGTARTGELFF
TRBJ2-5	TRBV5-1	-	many	TGCGCCAGCAGCCCGGAGGGGGGTCTCCAAGAGACCCAGTACTTC	CASSPEGGLQETQYF
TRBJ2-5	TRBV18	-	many	TGTGCCAGCTCACCTCTGGACAAAGAGACCCAGTACTTC	CASSPLDKETQYF
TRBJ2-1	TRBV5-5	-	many	TGTGCCAGCAGCCCGAGACCTAGCAATGAGCAGTTCTTC	CASSPRPSNEQFF
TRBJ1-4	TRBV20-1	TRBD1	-	TGCAGTGCTCTCACAGGGGGAGCGAATGAAAAACTGTTTTTT	CSALTGGANEKLFF
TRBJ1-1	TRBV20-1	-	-	TGCAGTGCTAGAGATCCGGGGAGCGGGAACGCTGAAGCTTTCTTT	CSARDPGSGNAEAFF
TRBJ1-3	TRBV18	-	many	TGTGCCAGCTCAACAGGGAGTGGAAACACCATATATTTT	CASSTGSGNTIYF
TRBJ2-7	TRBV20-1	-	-	TGCAGTGCTAGAACTCCTGATTTGTCCTCCGAGCGGTACTTC	CSARTPDLSSERYF
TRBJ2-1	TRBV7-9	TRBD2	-	TGTGCCAGCAGCTTAGGAGTCCAGGGAGGGGATAATGAGCAGTTCTTC	CASSLGVQGGDNEQFF
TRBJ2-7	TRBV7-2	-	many	TGTGCCAGCAGCTGGTGGGGGGAGCAGTACTTC	CASSWWGEQYF
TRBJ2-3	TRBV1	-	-	TGCTTCTTTAGCGATGGTACGCAGTATTTT	CFFSDGTQYF
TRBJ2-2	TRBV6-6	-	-	TGTGCCATCGCCACAGCGACCGACACCGGGGAGCTGTTTTTT	CAIATATDTGELFF
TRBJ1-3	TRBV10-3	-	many	TGTGCCACACAGGGCTCTGGAAACACCATATATTTT	CATQGSGNTIYF
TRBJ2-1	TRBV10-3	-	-	TGTGCCATCAGTCCTTGGGACAATGAGCAGTCCTTC	CAISPWDNEQSF